This T cell receptor (beta chain) was sequenced in a study of identical twins. Whole-study findings and limits: Researchers reported weaker excess twin sharing in beta out-of-frame sequences. Without tracking the same donors, conclusions rested on cross-sectional statistical analysis.

Trimming shortened V by 6 bases and J by 7 bases, and 22 bases separated the two germline ends. The CDR3 covers 15 residues. The V gene's germline CDR1 is MDHEN and CDR2 SYDVKM. This clonotype was seen a few times. Antigen unknown. TCRdb reanalysed the 5' RACE reads using MiXCR and keeps one entry per CDR3 protein. The table has roughly 570,000 distinct CDR3 sequences, approximately 9.6% seen once. These data were likewise used in another study, on yellow fever vaccine responses in identical twins. That investigation notes: Twins reportedly had a vaccine T cell response that seemed partly convergent, partly personalized.

The sequencing input was PBMCs. The TCR was taken from a woman aged 18-29 years in good health. This chain links TRBV28 with TRBJ2-7; tentatively, D is TRBD1 (6 bases). The CDR3 nucleotides read TGTGCCAGCAGCCGGACAGACAACCTTCTTTGGGAGCAGTACTTC. This codes for CASSRTDNLLWEQYF.